These T cell receptor beta chains were read from a single sample in a study of immune cell composition in non-small cell lung cancer. Libraries were prepared by immunoSEQ multiplex PCR; TCRdb keeps only in-frame clonotypes and omits some of them. The data show 3,000 to 3,500 clones, about 66% seen once. The sample was non-adjacent lung tissue. The receptor source for this set is a human donor with non-small cell lung cancer. Each CDR3 is given with its conserved first and last residue. The D gene is left open where the match is weak. Some rows mark clone size as missing; the rest say once, few, many or name a class of expanded clone.

d_gene,j_gene,abundance,v_gene,CDR3aa,CDR3nt
TRBD1,TRBJ2-7,-,TRBV9,CASHPGQGEYEQYF,TGTGCCAGCCACCCGGGACAGGGGGAATACGAGCAGTACTTC
TRBD2,TRBJ2-5,-,TRBV7-3,CASSLNPPSGGETQYF,TGTGCCAGCAGCTTAAATCCCCCTAGCGGGGGTGAGACCCAGTACTTC
-,TRBJ2-1,-,TRBV4-2,CASSQTTTSEQFF,TGTGCCAGCAGCCAGACTACCACAAGTGAGCAGTTCTTC
-,TRBJ1-6,-,TRBV5-1,CASTQTSGSPLHF,TGCGCCAGCACCCAGACCTCAGGATCACCCCTCCACTTT
TRBD1,TRBJ1-2,once,TRBV5-4,CASSRQGPNYGYTF,TGTGCCAGCAGTAGACAGGGGCCTAACTATGGCTACACCTTC
TRBD1,TRBJ1-2,-,TRBV30,CAWRETGIDTF,TGTGCCTGGAGGGAGACAGGGATCGACACCTTC
-,TRBJ2-5,-,TRBV4-2,CASSLEKRETQYF,TGTGCCAGCAGCCTCGAGAAGCGGGAGACCCAGTACTTC
TRBD1,TRBJ1-5,few,TRBV10-3,CAIGTGDSNQPQHF,TGTGCCATTGGGACAGGTGATAGCAATCAGCCCCAGCATTTT
TRBD2,TRBJ2-7,-,TRBV9,CASSVAGTRGHEQYF,TGTGCCAGCAGCGTCGCCGGGACTAGGGGACACGAGCAGTACTTC
TRBD1,TRBJ2-5,-,TRBV5-4,CASSLNGQGLQETQYF,TGTGCCAGCAGCTTAAATGGACAGGGTTTACAAGAGACCCAGTACTTC
TRBD2,TRBJ2-1,large,TRBV4-3,CASSQGSSGGNEQFF,TGCGCCAGCAGCCAAGGTTCTAGCGGGGGAAATGAGCAGTTCTTC